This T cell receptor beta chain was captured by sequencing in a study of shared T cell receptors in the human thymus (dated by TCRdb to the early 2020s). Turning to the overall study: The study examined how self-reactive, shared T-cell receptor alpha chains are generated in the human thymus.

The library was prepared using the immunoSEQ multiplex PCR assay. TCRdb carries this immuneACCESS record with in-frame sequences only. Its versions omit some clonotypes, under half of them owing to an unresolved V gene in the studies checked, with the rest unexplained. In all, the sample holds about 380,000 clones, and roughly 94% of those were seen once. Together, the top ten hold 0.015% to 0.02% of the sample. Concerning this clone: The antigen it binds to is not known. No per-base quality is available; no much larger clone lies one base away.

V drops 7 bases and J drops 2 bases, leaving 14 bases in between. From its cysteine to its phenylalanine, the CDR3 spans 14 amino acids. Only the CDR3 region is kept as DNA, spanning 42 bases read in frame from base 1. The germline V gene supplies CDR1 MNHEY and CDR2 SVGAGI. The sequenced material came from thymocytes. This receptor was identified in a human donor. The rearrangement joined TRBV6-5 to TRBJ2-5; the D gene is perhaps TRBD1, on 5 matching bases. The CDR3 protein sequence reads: CASKGYRPQETQYF. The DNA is TGTGCCAGCAAAGGGTACAGGCCTCAAGAGACCCAGTACTTC.